Detailed here is one TCR beta chain. Its antigen is as yet unknown. This CDR3 is built from 13 residues. V lost 5 bases and J lost 3, with 10 bases in between. CDR1 and CDR2 (germline): KGHSH, LQKENI. This record belongs to a study of STAT5B mutations in CD4+ large granular lymphocyte leukemia. Whole-study context: The CDR3 'QG' motif was associated with a particular HLA allele among healthy donors.

Here immunoSEQ multiplex PCR was the method, and the copy in TCRdb shows in-frame clones only, minus some. The data contain about 22,000 clones, 82% of them singletons. Study-wide points: About 24% of private leukemic clonotypes occurred rarely in other patients' non-leukemic repertoires. Compared with healthy controls (2/35), patient top clones favored TRBV06 (8/27).

The source is a human donor in good health. The chain recombines TRBV18 with TRBJ1-1, with D perhaps TRBD1 (6 bases). The material sequenced was CD4+ T cells from blood buffy coats. In nucleotides, the CDR3 is TGTGCCAGCTCAACGAACAGGGACACTGAAGCTTTCTTT. Protein: CASSTNRDTEAFF.